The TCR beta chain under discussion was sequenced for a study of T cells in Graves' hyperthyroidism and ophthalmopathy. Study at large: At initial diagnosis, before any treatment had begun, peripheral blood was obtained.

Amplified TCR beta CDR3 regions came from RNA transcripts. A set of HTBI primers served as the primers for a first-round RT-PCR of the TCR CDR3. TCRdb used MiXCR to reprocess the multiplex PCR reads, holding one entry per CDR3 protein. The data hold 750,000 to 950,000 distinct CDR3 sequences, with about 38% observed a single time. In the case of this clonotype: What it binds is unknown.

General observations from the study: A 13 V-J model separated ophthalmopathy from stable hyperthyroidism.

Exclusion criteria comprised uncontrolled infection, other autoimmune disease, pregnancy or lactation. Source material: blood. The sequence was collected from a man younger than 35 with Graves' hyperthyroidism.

Here the CDR3 reads CASSFIGTTNYGYTF. DNA of the CDR3: TGCGCCAGCAGCTTCATAGGGACCACTAACTATGGCTACACCTTC. V gene TRBV5-1 combines with J gene TRBJ1-2; possibly TRBD1 for D (5 bases). Trimming shortened V by 2 bases and J by 0 bases, and 11 bases separated the two germline ends. The CDR3 runs 15 residues. Per germline, CDR1 SGHRS and CDR2 YFSETQ.